The 10 T cell receptor beta chains below come from one sample, sequenced in a study of blood T cell repertoires in COVID-19. TCRdb keeps only in-frame clones here, not all; method: immunoSEQ multiplex PCR. This table holds 60,000 or so clones, more than 70% found once. What was sequenced was peripheral blood. Receptor source: a man in his thirties or forties with COVID-19, enrolled during active disease.

This clone turned up a few times. The V and J genes are TRBV30 and TRBJ1-5, with D maybe TRBD1 (5 bases). This CDR3 comprises 15 residues. Trimming took 0 bases from V and 0 from J, leaving 9 bases between them. Germline V lookup: CDR1 GTSNPN, CDR2 SVGIG (reference sequence). The CDR3 loop is CAWSVGGTSNQPQHF. CDR3 bases: TGTGCCTGGAGTGTAGGAGGGACTAGCAATCAGCCCCAGCATTTT.

This clone was counted a few times. This chain joins TRBV19 and TRBJ2-1; 10 bases map to TRBD2. The germline V gene has CDR1 LNHDA and CDR2 SQIVND (reference sequence). Trimming cost V 7 bases and J 2 bases; bases outside gene matches: 5. This CDR3 is 15 amino acids long. The CDR3 sequence is CASISGRRPYNEQFF. CDR3 nucleotides: TGTGCCAGTATTAGCGGGAGGCGACCCTACAATGAGCAGTTCTTC. The complete variable domain, with remaining parts taken from reference TRBV19 and TRBJ2-1, reads DGGITQSPKYLFRKEGQNVTLSCEQNLNHDAMYWYRQDPGQGLRLIYYSQIVNDFQKGDIAEGYSVSREKKESFPLTVTSAQKNPTAFYLCASISGRRPYNEQFFGPGTRLTVL.

This clone was seen just once. The chain links TRBV2 to TRBJ2-1; 11 nucleotides align to TRBD2. CDR1 and CDR2 (germline): SNHLY, FYNNEI. V was pared by 0 bases and J by 7 bases, with 8 bases of the junction left unmatched. The CDR3 runs to 17 residues. Written as DNA, the CDR3 is TGTGCCAGCAGTGAAGCTTTCCTAGCGGGGGGAATGAATGAGCAGTTCTTC. This encodes CASSEAFLAGGMNEQFF.

This clone was picked up one time. The rearrangement links TRBV4-2 to TRBJ2-7; 8 bases fit TRBD2. The CDR3 loop spans 16 amino acids. The V and J ends lost 0 bases and 3 bases, in that order; junction bases with no gene match: 7. Per the germline V gene, CDR1 is LGHNA and CDR2 is YNFKEQ. As DNA, the CDR3 is TGTGCCAGCAGCCAAGATTCTCGCGGGGGGAACTACGAGCAGTACTTC. This translates into CASSQDSRGGNYEQYF.

The V gene is TRBV28, the J gene TRBJ1-5; TRBD1 might be the D (5 bases). The CDR3 contains 14 residues. Trimming pared 3 bases from V and 7 bases from J, leaving 13 bases between. CDR1 is MDHEN, CDR2 SYDVKM, per germline. CDR3 DNA sequence: TGTGCCAGCAGTTTTCTAAGGGGCGGACAGCCCCAGCATTTT. Protein sequence: CASSFLRGGQPQHF.

This rearrangement joins TRBV6-2 or TRBV6-3 to TRBJ2-1, with TRBD1 as a possible D gene (5 bases). The CDR3 spans 15 residues. V lost 2 bases and J lost 3, with 11 bases in between. The V gene's germline CDR1 is MNHEY and CDR2 SVGEGT. Here the CDR3 DNA reads TGTGCCAGCAGTTACCAGGGCTACATCTACAATGAGCAGTTCTTC. It translates to CASSYQGYIYNEQFF.

This chain links TRBV12-3 or TRBV12-4 with TRBJ2-7; TRBD1 is a possible D gene (5 bases). V shed 5 bases and J shed 4 bases, with 12 bases lying between them. The CDR3 sequence is 13 residues long. The CDR3 is CASSTPTDYEQYF. The CDR3 DNA reads as TGTGCCAGCAGTACCCCGACAGATTACGAGCAGTACTTC.

V gene TRBV11-2 combines with J gene TRBJ2-7, with 8 positions matching TRBD2. This CDR3 spans 15 amino acids. From germline, CDR1 is SGHAT and CDR2 FQNNGV. V lost 3 bases, J lost 3 bases, and 7 bases stayed unmatched. CDR3 sequence reads: CASSLAGGIIYEQYF. The CDR3 DNA follows: TGTGCCAGCAGCTTGGCGGGAGGAATAATCTACGAGCAGTACTTC.

Written as DNA, the CDR3 is TGTGCCAGCAGTGGATGGGACAGGACACAAGAAAAACTGTTTTTT. It specifies CASSGWDRTQEKLFF. The rearrangement uses TRBV25-1 and TRBJ1-4, with 8 bases that match TRBD1. The CDR3 sequence is 15 residues long. Losses at the gene ends were 4 bases for V and 8 bases for J; bases not matched to a gene: 9. Germline lookup yields CDR1 MGHDK and CDR2 SYGVNS.

V and J are TRBV5-6 and TRBJ2-7, with 7 bases aligning to TRBD1. CDR3 size: 17 residues. The germline V gene encodes CDR1 SGHDT and CDR2 YYEEEE. The V and J ends lost 6 bases and 0 bases, in that order; junction bases with no gene match: 15. The CDR3 here is CASNLWAGGPSSYEQYF. The CDR3 DNA is TGTGCCAGCAACCTATGGGCAGGGGGACCAAGCTCCTACGAGCAGTACTTC.